This T cell receptor (beta chain) was sequenced during a study of T cell repertoires and Cas9 in healthy adults. About the study: Multi-effector potency, cytotoxicity and lineage were assessed in SpCas9-reactive CD4 and CD8 T cells. Overall study findings and caveats: SpCas9-reactive effector T cells were reportedly restrained in vitro by SpCas9-reactive regulatory T cells.

The sample holds a few counts of this clone. Its cognate antigen is unknown. The data were produced by immunoSEQ multiplex PCR, yet TCRdb's version contains in-frame clones alone and is incomplete. The data contain 20,000 to 25,000 clones, 90% of them singletons. Sequencing input: CD4+ effector T cells (CD127+, CD25-, CD137-, CD154-) from PBMCs; culture status not recorded. The sequence was collected from a human donor in good health.

The CDR3 protein is CASSETLNRGEQYF. DNA of the CDR3: TGTGCCAGCAGTGAAACGTTGAACAGGGGCGAGCAGTACTTC. The J gene is TRBJ2-7, the V gene TRBV6-1; 7 nucleotides line up with TRBD1. The CDR3 is 14 residues long. Germline loops: CDR1 MNHNS, CDR2 SASEGT. V was clipped by 2 bases and J by 6 bases; unmatched bases: 7.